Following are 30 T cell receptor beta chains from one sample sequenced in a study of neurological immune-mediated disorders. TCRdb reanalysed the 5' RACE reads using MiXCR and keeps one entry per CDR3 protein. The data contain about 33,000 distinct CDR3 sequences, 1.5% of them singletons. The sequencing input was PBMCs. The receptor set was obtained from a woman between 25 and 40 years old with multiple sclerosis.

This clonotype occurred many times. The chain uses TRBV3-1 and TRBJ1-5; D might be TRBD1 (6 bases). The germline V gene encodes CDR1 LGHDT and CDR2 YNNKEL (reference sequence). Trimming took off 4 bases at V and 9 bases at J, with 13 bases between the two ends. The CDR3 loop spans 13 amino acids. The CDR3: CASSPLGGGPQHF. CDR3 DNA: TGTGCCAGCAGCCCCCTAGGGGGGGGGCCCCAGCATTTT. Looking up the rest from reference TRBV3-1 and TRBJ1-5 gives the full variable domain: DTAVSQTPKYLVTQMGNDKSIKCEQNLGHDTMYWYKQDSKKFLKIMFSYNNKELIINETVPNRFSPKSPDKAHLNLHINSLELGDSAVYFCASSPLGGGPQHFGDGTRLSIL.

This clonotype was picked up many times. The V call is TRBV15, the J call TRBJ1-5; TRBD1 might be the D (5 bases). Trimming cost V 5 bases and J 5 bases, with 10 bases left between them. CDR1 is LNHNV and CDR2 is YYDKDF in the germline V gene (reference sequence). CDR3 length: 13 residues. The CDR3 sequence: CATSSGGDQPQHF. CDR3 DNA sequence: TGTGCCACCAGCTCGGGGGGAGATCAGCCCCAGCATTTT.

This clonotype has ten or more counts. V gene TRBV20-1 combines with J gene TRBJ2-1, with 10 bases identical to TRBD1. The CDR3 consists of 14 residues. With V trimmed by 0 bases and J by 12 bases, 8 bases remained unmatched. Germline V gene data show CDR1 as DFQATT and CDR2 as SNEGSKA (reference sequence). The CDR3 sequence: CSAREGTGARGQFF. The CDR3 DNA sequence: TGCAGTGCTAGAGAGGGGACAGGGGCAAGGGGGCAGTTCTTC.

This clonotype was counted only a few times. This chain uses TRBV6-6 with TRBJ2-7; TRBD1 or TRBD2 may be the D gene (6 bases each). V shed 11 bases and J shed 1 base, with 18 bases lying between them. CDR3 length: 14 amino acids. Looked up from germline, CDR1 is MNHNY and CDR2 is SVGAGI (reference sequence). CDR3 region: CACRGQGKSYEQYF. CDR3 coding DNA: TGTGCCTGCCGGGGGCAGGGGAAGTCCTACGAGCAGTACTTC.

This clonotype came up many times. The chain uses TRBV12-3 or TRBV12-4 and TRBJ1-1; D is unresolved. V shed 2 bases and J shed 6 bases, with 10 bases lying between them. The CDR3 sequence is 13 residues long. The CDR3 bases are TGTGCCAGCAGTTTAATCCCGGAGGCTGAAGCTTTCTTT. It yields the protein CASSLIPEAEAFF.

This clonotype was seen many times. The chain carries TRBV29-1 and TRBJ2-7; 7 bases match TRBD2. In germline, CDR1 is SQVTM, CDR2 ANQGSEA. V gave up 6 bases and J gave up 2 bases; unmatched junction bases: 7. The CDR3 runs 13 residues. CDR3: CSVAGLGAYEQYF. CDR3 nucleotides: TGCAGCGTCGCTGGACTAGGGGCCTACGAGCAGTACTTC.

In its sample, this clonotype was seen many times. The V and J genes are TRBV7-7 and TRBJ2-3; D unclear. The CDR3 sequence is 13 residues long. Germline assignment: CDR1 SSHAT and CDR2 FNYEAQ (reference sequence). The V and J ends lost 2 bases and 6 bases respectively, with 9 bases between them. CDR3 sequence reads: CASSLYPADTQYF. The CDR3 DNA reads TGTGCCAGCAGCTTATATCCGGCGGATACGCAGTATTTT.

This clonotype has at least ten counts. CDR3 bases: TGTGCCAGCAGCTTGGGAGGGGCCCCCTCCAATGAGCAGTTCTTC. Encoded protein: CASSLGGAPSNEQFF. The chain couples TRBV5-6 to TRBJ2-1, with D possibly called TRBD1 or TRBD2 (5 bases each). CDR1 and CDR2 from the germline V gene are SGHDT and YYEEEE. The CDR3 is 15 residues long. V lost 0 bases and J lost 6, with 13 bases in between.

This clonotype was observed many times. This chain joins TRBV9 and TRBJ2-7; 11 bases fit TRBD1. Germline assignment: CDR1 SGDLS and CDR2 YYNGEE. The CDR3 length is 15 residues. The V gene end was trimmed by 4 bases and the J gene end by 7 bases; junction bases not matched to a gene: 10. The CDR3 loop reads CASSTGQGAGGEQYF. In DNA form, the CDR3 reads TGTGCCAGCAGCACCGGACAGGGGGCCGGCGGGGAGCAGTACTTC.

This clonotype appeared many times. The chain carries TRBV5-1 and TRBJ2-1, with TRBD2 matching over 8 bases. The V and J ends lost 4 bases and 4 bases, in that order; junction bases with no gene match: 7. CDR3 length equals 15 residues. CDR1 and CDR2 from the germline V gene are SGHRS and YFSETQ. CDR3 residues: CASSPDQRGYNEQFF. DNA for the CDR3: TGCGCCAGCAGCCCCGACCAGCGGGGGTACAATGAGCAGTTCTTC.

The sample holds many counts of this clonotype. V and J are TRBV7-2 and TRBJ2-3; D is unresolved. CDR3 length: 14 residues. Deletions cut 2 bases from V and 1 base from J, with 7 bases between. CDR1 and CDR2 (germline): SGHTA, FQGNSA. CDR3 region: CASSLIGGTDTQYF. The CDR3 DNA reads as TGTGCCAGCAGCTTAATTGGGGGCACAGATACGCAGTATTTT.

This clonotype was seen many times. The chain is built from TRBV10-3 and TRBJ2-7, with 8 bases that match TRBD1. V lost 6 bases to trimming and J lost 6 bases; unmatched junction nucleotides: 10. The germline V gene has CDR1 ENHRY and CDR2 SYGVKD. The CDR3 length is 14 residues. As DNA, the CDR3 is TGTGCCATCAGCCAGGACAGGGCCAAAGGCGAGCAGTACTTC. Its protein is CAISQDRAKGEQYF.

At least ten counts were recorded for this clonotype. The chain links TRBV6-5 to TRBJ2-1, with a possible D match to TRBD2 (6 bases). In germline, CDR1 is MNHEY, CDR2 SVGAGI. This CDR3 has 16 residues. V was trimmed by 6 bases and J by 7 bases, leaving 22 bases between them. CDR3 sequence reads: CASRTGGASPRNEQFF. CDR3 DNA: TGTGCCAGCAGAACTGGCGGGGCTAGCCCCCGGAATGAGCAGTTCTTC.

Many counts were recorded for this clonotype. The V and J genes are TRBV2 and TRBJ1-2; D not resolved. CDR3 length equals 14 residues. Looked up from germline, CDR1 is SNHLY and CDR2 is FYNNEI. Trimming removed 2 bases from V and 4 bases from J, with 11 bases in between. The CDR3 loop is CASSELQWLYGYTF. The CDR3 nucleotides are TGTGCCAGCAGTGAACTACAATGGCTCTATGGCTACACCTTC.

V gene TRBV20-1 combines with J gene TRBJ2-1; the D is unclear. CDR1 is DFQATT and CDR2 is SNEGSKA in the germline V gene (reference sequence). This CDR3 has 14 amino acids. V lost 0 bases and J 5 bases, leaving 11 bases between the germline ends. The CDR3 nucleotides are TGCAGTGCTAGAGAGAGGCGCGAGCACAATGAGCAGTTCTTC. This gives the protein CSARERREHNEQFF.

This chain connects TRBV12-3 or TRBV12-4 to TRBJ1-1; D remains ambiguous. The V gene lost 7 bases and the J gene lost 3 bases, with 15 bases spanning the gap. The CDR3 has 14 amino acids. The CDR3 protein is CASTRGTAYTEAFF. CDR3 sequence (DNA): TGTGCCAGCACCCGGGGAACAGCCTACACTGAAGCTTTCTTT.

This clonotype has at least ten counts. The CDR3 spells CAISGRQANTGELFF. CDR3 DNA sequence: TGTGCCATCAGTGGGAGACAGGCCAACACCGGGGAGCTGTTTTTT. The chain carries TRBV10-3 and TRBJ2-2; D may be TRBD1 (6 bases). Germline lookup yields CDR1 ENHRY and CDR2 SYGVKD. Trimming took off 4 bases at V and 2 bases at J, with 11 bases between the two ends. This CDR3 has 15 amino acids.

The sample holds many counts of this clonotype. The CDR3 sequence: CASRGLVGDTQYF. CDR3 sequence (DNA): TGTGCCAGCAGGGGACTAGTAGGAGATACGCAGTATTTT. The chain couples TRBV7-2 to TRBJ2-3; 8 bases align to TRBD2. CDR1 and CDR2 from the germline V gene are SGHTA and FQGNSA. The ends lost 6 bases at V and 5 bases at J; junction bases unmatched: 4. The CDR3 runs 13 residues.

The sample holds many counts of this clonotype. The CDR3 reads CSASKGLGYTF. In DNA form, the CDR3 reads TGCAGTGCTAGCAAGGGGCTTGGCTACACCTTC. The rearrangement links TRBV20-1 to TRBJ1-2, with D possibly being TRBD1 (5 bases). CDR1 is DFQATT, CDR2 SNEGSKA, per germline (reference sequence). The CDR3 covers 11 residues. V lost 3 bases, J lost 7 bases, and 9 bases lay in between.

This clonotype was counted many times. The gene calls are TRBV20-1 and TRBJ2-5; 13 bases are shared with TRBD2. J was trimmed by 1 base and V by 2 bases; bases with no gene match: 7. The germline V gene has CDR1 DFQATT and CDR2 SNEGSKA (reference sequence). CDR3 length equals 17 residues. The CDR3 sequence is CSARRGTSGGGQETQYF. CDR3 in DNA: TGCAGTGCTAGACGCGGAACTAGCGGGGGGGGCCAAGAGACCCAGTACTTC.

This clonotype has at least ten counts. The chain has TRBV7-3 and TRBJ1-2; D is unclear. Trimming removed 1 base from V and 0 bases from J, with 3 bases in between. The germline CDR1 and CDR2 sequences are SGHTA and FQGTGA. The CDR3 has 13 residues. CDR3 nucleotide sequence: TGTGCCAGCAGCTTAAGGCCTAACTATGGCTACACCTTC. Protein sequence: CASSLRPNYGYTF.

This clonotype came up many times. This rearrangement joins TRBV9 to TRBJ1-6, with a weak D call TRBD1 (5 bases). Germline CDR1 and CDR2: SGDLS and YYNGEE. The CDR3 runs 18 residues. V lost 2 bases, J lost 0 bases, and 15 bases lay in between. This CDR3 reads CASSVTGGTSSYNSPLHF. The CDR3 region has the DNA TGTGCCAGCAGCGTGACGGGGGGAACGAGCTCCTATAATTCACCCCTCCACTTT. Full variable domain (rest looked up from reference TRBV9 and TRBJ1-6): DSGVTQTPKHLITATGQRVTLRCSPRSGDLSVYWYQQSLDQGLQFLIQYYNGEERAKGNILERFSAQQFPDLHSELNLSSLELGDSALYFCASSVTGGTSSYNSPLHFGNGTRLTVT.

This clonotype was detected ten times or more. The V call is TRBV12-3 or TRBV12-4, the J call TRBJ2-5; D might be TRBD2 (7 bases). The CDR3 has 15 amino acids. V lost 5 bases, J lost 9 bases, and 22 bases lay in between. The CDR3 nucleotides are TGTGCCAGCAGTGAGGCGGGGGCCCGACGAGGGGCCCAGTACTTC. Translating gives CASSEAGARRGAQYF.

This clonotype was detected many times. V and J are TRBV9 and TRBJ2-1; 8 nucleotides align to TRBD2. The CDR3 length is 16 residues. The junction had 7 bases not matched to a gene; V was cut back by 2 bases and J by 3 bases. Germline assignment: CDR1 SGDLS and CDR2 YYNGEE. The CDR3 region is CASSVSGEPIYNEQFF. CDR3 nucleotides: TGTGCCAGCAGCGTTAGCGGGGAACCCATCTACAATGAGCAGTTCTTC.

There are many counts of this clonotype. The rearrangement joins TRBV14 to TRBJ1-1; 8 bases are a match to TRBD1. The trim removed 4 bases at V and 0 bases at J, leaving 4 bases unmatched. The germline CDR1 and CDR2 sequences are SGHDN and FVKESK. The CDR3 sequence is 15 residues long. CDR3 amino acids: CASSRLTGVNTEAFF. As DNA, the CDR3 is TGTGCCAGCAGCCGATTGACAGGGGTGAACACTGAAGCTTTCTTT.

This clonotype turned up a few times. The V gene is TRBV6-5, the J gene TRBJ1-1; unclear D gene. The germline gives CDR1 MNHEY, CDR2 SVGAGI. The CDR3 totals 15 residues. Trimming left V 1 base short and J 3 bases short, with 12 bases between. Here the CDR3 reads CASSYFRVSDTEAFF. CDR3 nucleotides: TGTGCCAGCAGTTACTTCCGGGTATCGGACACTGAAGCTTTCTTT.

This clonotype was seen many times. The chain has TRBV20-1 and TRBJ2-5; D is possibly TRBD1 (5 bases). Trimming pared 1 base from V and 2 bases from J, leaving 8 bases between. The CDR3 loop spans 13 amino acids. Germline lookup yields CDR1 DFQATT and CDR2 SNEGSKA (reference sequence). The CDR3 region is CSARVGQQETQYF. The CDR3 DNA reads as TGCAGTGCTAGAGTGGGGCAGCAAGAGACCCAGTACTTC.

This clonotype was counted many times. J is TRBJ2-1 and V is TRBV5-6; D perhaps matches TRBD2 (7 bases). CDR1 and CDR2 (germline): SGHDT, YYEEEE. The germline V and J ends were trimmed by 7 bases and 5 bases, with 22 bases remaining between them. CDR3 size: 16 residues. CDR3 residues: CASDTPGGGAHNEQFF. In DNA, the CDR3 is TGTGCCAGCGACACCCCCGGCGGGGGCGCTCACAATGAGCAGTTCTTC.

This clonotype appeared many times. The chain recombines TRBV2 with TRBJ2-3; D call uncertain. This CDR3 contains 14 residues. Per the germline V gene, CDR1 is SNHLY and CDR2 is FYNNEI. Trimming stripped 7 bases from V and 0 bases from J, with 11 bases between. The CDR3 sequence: CASKPQTSTDTQYF. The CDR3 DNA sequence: TGTGCCAGCAAACCCCAAACTAGCACAGATACGCAGTATTTT.

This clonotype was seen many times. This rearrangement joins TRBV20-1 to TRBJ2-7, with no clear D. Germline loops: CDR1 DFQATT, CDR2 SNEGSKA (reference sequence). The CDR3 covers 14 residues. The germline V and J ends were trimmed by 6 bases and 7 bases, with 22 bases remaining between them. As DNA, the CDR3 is TGCAGTGCCTTCAAGGAGCCCGGCTTTTGGGAGCAGTACTTC. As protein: CSAFKEPGFWEQYF.